This T cell receptor (beta chain) is from a study of identical twins (dated by TCRdb to about 2016). At the level of the whole study: TCR alpha and beta repertoires from monozygotic twins, unrelated adults of various ages and cord blood were deep-sequenced to test whether fetal clonotypes persist. To rule out contamination, the twin experiments were replicated at different times with different library preparation protocols.

Every donor in the study was a healthy Caucasian. Three pairs of female monozygotic twins, all aged about 18 to 30 years, were included in the twin cohort. Positive isolation kits from Invitrogen were used to isolate CD4+ and CD8+ T cell populations. Study-wide findings and limitations: A weaker excess of twin sharing was found in beta out-of-frame sequences because the signal-to-noise ratio was lowered by fewer shared sequences. Fewer insertions were carried by abundant cord blood beta clonotypes; a weaker similar trend was observed in young adult naive repertoires, while no such trend was observed in memory repertoires. Invariant T cells such as MAIT and iNKT could partly confound zero-insertion analyses, although diverse VJ usage argued against such confounding for most clonotypes. Compared with coincidental sharing between unrelated individuals, out-of-frame TCR alpha sequences shared between twins showed an excess of sequences with low generation probability. Because the same donors could not be followed over many years, conclusions were based on cross-sectional statistical analysis. In monozygotic twins, out-of-frame TCR alpha sharing was systematically underestimated by recombination models, although the models agreed with sharing between unrelated individuals.

This clonotype was detected a few times. What antigen it recognizes has not been identified. No base quality values were provided; no much bigger clone lies one nucleotide off. Trimming removed 3 bases from V and 1 base from J, leaving 1 base between the germline ends. Its CDR3 holds 13 amino acids, cysteine through phenylalanine. Solely the CDR3 DNA is kept, with 39 bases framed from the first base. CDR1 and CDR2 were assigned from the germline V gene as SGHDN and FVKESK. Receptors were amplified or captured by 5' RACE. Sequencing was performed on an Illumina HiSeq 2000. A universal primer binding site was added through template switching, and the final cDNA carried a unique molecular identifier so that TCR cDNA molecules could be counted accurately. Specific primers in the conserved constant-segment region were used to synthesize first-strand cDNA for the TCR alpha and beta chains. To control for contamination, every cDNA library was double barcoded, receiving both a SMART-Mk sample barcode and Illumina barcodes. TruSeq adapter sequences and Illumina sample barcodes were added in two successive PCR steps. The Illumina HiSeq platform was used with custom primers to sequence TCR alpha and beta cDNA libraries. As for the original processing: MiGEC was used to process raw reads and extract unique molecular identifiers, and MiXCR was used to find CDR3 positions. For each individual, recombination models were inferred using an EM algorithm with the repgenHMM and IGoR tools. The tcR package in R was used for shared clonotype analysis, with sharing normalized by the product of cloneset sizes. To study raw recombination without the effects of thymic and clonal selection, out-of-frame nonproductive sequences were analyzed. TCRdb applied fastp at Q25 and MiXCR to the public reads, then kept only in-frame beta chains. For every CDR3 protein sequence, its rows merge into one entry that carries the most common genes and DNA. The V and J calls shown here were made by TCRdb, not taken from the authors' results. In this sample the table shows around 450,000 distinct CDR3 sequences, more than 13% of which occur a single time. Jointly, the top ten make up around 0.57% of the sample.

The same data also contributed to another study, on yellow fever vaccine responses in identical twins. The second publication reports: According to the authors, the vaccine-induced T cell response in identical twins seemed to be partly convergent and partly specific to each individual. The study precisely tracked vaccine-responding T cell clones in identical twins.

This receptor chain uses TRBV14 and TRBJ2-6, with no reliable assignment of the D segment. The sample consisted of CD4+ T cells sorted from blood. The source of this sequence is a woman between 18 and 29 years old in good health. The CDR3 corresponds to CASSHSGANVLTF. The DNA sequence is as follows: TGTGCCAGCAGCCATTCTGGGGCCAACGTCCTGACTTTC.